This TCR beta chain was observed in a study of T-cell memory formation after mild COVID-19. TCRdb reprocessed the 5' RACE reads with MiXCR, giving one entry per CDR3 protein. The sample has about 150,000 distinct CDR3 sequences, roughly 15% seen once. Germline CDR1 reads MGHRA; CDR2 reads YSYEKL. The CDR3 totals 13 residues. V dropped 0 bases and J dropped 16; count of bases not matched to a gene: 6. This receptor was identified in an adult woman who had mild COVID-19 (a few samples of this study predate the infection). Cell type and time point are not known. The chain uses TRBV4-1 and TRBJ2-6; 7 nucleotides align to TRBD1. Sequencing used PBMCs or a T cell subset sorted from them (not recorded which). The CDR3 region is CASSQEDRTKLTF. The CDR3 region has the DNA TGCGCCAGCAGCCAAGAGGACAGGACGAAGCTGACTTTC.